This T cell receptor beta chain appears in the sequencing data of a study of T cells after yellow fever vaccination. Study-wide context: Those fractions that held only low numbers of cells were prepared using the SMART-Seq v4 Ultra Low Input RNA kit. General observations from the study: The CD4 and CD8 compartments had a small share of their clonotypes in common. Post-booster repertoires again held most primary-vaccination clones (roughly 95% CD4, roughly 88% CD8).

Only a few counts were recorded for this clonotype. Its antigen is unknown. The CDR3 sequence is 16 residues long. V was pared by 5 bases and J by 0 bases, with 13 bases between. The germline gives CDR1 SGHTA, CDR2 FQGNSA. 5'RACE template switching produced TCR cDNA carrying a universal primer site and UMIs. MiXCR, applied by TCRdb to the 5' RACE reads, yields one record per CDR3 protein. The sample holds about 330,000 distinct CDR3 sequences, around 8.1% seen once. The chain couples TRBV7-2 to TRBJ1-4, with D unclear. The source is a man aged 18 to 30 who received the YFV17D yellow fever vaccine. Here the sequenced sample was PBMCs, taken about 41 days after the first yellow fever vaccination. The CDR3 protein is CASSPAGAATNEKLFF. CDR3 nucleotide sequence: TGTGCCAGCAGCCCGGCGGGAGCTGCAACTAATGAAAAACTGTTTTTT.